This T cell receptor (beta chain) was identified during a study of blood T cell repertoires in COVID-19. Study-level background: T cells, B-cell-depleted T cells, or PBMCs provided the cDNA or gDNA that served as material.

The germline V gene encodes CDR1 MNHEY and CDR2 SMNVEV (reference sequence). The V and J ends lost 6 bases and 0 bases respectively, with 14 bases between them. The CDR3 runs to 15 residues. Method: immunoSEQ multiplex PCR; TCRdb's copy keeps in-frame clones and lacks some. The repertoire includes 150,000 or so clones, 87% of them detected once, and approximately 3.8% sits in the top ten. This clone was counted a few times. All enrollees were about 18 to 90 years old and from roughly 26 US areas. Specimen: PBMCs or T cells enriched from blood (not recorded which). The clonotype comes from a woman aged 40 to 49 who had been exposed to COVID-19. The V gene is TRBV27, the J gene TRBJ1-1; D is undetermined. CDR3 residues: CASSPRSALNTEAFF. The CDR3 DNA follows: TGTGCCAGCAGCCCCAGGTCAGCCTTGAACACTGAAGCTTTCTTT.